Below, 9 T cell receptor beta chains from the same sample are listed, as sequenced in a study of blood T cell repertoires in COVID-19. The protocol was immunoSEQ multiplex PCR, while the TCRdb copy is restricted to in-frame clones and leaves out a portion. The table lists around 130,000 clones, around nine tenths of them singletons. Sequencing was carried out using peripheral blood. The source is a human donor in a cohort sampled during active COVID-19.

The chain employs TRBV15 and TRBJ1-2; D remains ambiguous. V lost 0 bases to trimming and J lost 8 bases, with 16 bases between them. This CDR3 comprises 15 residues. CDR1 is LNHNV and CDR2 is YYDKDF in the germline V gene (reference sequence). The CDR3 nucleotides are TGTGCCACCAGCAGAGATAGCGGGGAGGCGAGGGGCTACACCTTC. This gives the protein CATSRDSGEARGYTF. The full variable domain, in which reference TRBV15 and TRBJ1-2 provide the parts outside the CDR3, is DAMVIQNPRYQVTQFGKPVTLSCSQTLNHNVMYWYQQKSSQAPKLLFHYYDKDFNNEADTPDNFQSRRPNTSFCFLDIRSPGLGDTAMYLCATSRDSGEARGYTFGSGTRLTVV.

The rearrangement links TRBV19 to TRBJ2-7; the match to TRBD1 covers 11 bases. Losses at the gene ends were 7 bases for V and 5 bases for J; bases not matched to a gene: 7. The CDR3 length is 14 residues. From germline, CDR1 is LNHDA and CDR2 SQIVND (reference sequence). The CDR3 DNA is TGTGCCAGTAAACCGGGACAGGGGGTAGACGAGCAGTACTTC. Its translation: CASKPGQGVDEQYF. Drawing the rest from reference TRBV19 and TRBJ2-7, the complete variable domain is DGGITQSPKYLFRKEGQNVTLSCEQNLNHDAMYWYRQDPGQGLRLIYYSQIVNDFQKGDIAEGYSVSREKKESFPLTVTSAQKNPTAFYLCASKPGQGVDEQYFGPGTRLTVT.

The genes are TRBV5-5 and TRBJ2-5, with D possibly matching TRBD2 (5 bases). Germline values: CDR1 SGHKS, CDR2 YYEKEE (reference sequence). The CDR3 extends over 14 amino acids. The V end lost 0 bases, the J end lost 4 bases, and 10 bases lay between the germline ends. The CDR3 sequence is CASSLAGWGETQYF. The CDR3 DNA follows: TGTGCCAGCAGCTTGGCGGGGTGGGGAGAGACCCAGTACTTC.

This chain connects TRBV7-9 to TRBJ1-2; D gene unclear. Germline V gives CDR1 SEHNR, CDR2 FQNEAQ (reference sequence). This CDR3 has 13 residues. The V and J ends lost 7 bases and 3 bases respectively, with 12 bases between them. The CDR3 DNA sequence: TGTGCCAGCACCACTGAGGAGTACTATGGCTACACCTTC. This codes for CASTTEEYYGYTF. The whole variable domain, filled in from reference TRBV7-9 and TRBJ1-2, reads DTGVSQNPRHKITKRGQNVTFRCDPISEHNRLYWYRQTLGQGPEFLTYFQNEAQLEKSRLLSDRFSAERPKGSFSTLEIQRTEQGDSAMYLCASTTEEYYGYTFGSGTRLTVV.

J is TRBJ2-2 and V is TRBV5-1; unclear D gene. There are 14 residues in the CDR3. In germline, CDR1 is SGHRS, CDR2 YFSETQ. Between the trimmed V and J ends, which lost 0 bases and 7 bases, there was a span of 10 bases. The CDR3 here is CASSLGPENGELFF. The CDR3 DNA is TGCGCCAGCAGCTTGGGTCCCGAGAACGGGGAGCTGTTTTTT.

The chain uses TRBV9 and TRBJ2-2, with a possible D match to TRBD2 (6 bases). The CDR3 consists of 16 residues. CDR1 is SGDLS, CDR2 YYNGEE, per germline. Trimming pared 4 bases from V and 4 bases from J, leaving 17 bases between. The CDR3 nucleotides are TGTGCCAGCAGCCCCCGGGAGATAGCGAGCACCGGGGAGCTGTTTTTT. It yields the protein CASSPREIASTGELFF. Using reference TRBV9 and TRBJ2-2 for the parts outside the CDR3, the full variable domain is DSGVTQTPKHLITATGQRVTLRCSPRSGDLSVYWYQQSLDQGLQFLIQYYNGEERAKGNILERFSAQQFPDLHSELNLSSLELGDSALYFCASSPREIASTGELFFGEGSRLTVL.

This chain links TRBV28 with TRBJ1-2, with D perhaps TRBD1 (6 bases). Trimming pared 4 bases from V and 4 bases from J, leaving 13 bases between. Germline V gives CDR1 MDHEN, CDR2 SYDVKM. The CDR3 consists of 14 residues. CDR3 in DNA: TGTGCCAGCAGTTCATACAGGGAGGGCTATGGCTACACCTTC. Protein: CASSSYREGYGYTF.

The chain employs TRBV18 and TRBJ1-2, with a possible D match to TRBD1 (6 bases). CDR1 is KGHSH and CDR2 is LQKENI in the germline V gene. Trimming removed 2 bases from V and 5 bases from J, with 15 bases in between. The CDR3 covers 15 residues. CDR3 amino acids: CASSPTQGVRYGYTF. DNA for the CDR3: TGTGCCAGCTCACCAACACAGGGTGTTCGGTATGGCTACACCTTC. The whole variable domain, filled in from reference TRBV18 and TRBJ1-2, reads NAGVMQNPRHLVRRRGQEARLRCSPMKGHSHVYWYRQLPEEGLKFMVYLQKENIIDESGMPKERFSAEFPKEGPSILRIQQVVRGDSAAYFCASSPTQGVRYGYTFGSGTRLTVV.

The V gene is TRBV23-1, the J gene TRBJ2-2; 8 bases are shared with TRBD1. TRBV23-1 falls under the ORF class, with uncertain function. Trimming removed 2 bases from V and 5 bases from J; junction bases left unmatched: 10. This CDR3 has 17 amino acids. The CDR3 nucleotides read TGCGCCAGCAGTCAAGGTCCCTGGACAGGGAGGACCGGGGAGCTGTTTTTT. It codes for CASSQGPWTGRTGELFF.